This T cell receptor (beta chain) stems from a study of PD-1 blockade in classical Hodgkin lymphoma. Whole-study results and caveats: Possibly reflecting disease activity or prior therapy, repertoire differences have causes that remain undefined. Exclusion was the outcome for patients who began nivolumab under 1 year after ASCT. In newly diagnosed patients, baseline TCR diversity was reportedly below that of healthy donors. The CD4+ diversity rise by C4D1 was clearest in complete responders.

Every single patient, without exception, relapsed after autologous stem cell transplantation, and brentuximab vedotin exposure varied. Trimming removed 3 bases from V and 1 base from J; junction bases left unmatched: 6. The CDR3 has 16 residues. CDR1 and CDR2 from the germline V gene are SEHNR and FQNEAQ (reference sequence). Regarding this clone: Its target is not known.

Repertoires were generated with immunoSEQ multiplex PCR, while TCRdb's copy carries only in-frame clones and drops some. The table has 25,000 to 30,000 clones, approximately 82% seen once. This specimen was peripheral blood mononuclear cells (PBMCs), taken before the second cycle of nivolumab. This receptor was taken from a human donor with classical Hodgkin lymphoma. V usage is TRBV7-9 and J usage is TRBJ1-1; 9 bases map to TRBD1. DNA for the CDR3: TGTGCCAGCAGCTTTGATCCGGGACAGGGGAACACTGAAGCTTTCTTT. It is translated as CASSFDPGQGNTEAFF.